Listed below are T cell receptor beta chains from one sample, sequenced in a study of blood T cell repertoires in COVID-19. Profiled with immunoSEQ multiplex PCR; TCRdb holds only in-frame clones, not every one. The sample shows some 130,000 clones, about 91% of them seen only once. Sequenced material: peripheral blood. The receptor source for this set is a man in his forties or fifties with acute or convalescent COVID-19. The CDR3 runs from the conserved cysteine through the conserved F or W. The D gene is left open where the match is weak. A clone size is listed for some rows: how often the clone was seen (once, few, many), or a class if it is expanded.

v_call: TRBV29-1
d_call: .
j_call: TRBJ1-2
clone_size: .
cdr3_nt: TGCAGCGTGTTGACGGCGTCGCGGGGCTACACCTTC
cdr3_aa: CSVLTASRGYTF

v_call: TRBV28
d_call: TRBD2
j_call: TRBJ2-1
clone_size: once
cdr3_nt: TGTGCCAGCAGCCGACTAGCGGGAGGGCCTGATGAGCAGTTCTTC
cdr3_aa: CASSRLAGGPDEQFF

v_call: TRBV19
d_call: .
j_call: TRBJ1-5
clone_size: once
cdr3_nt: TGTGCCAGTAGTATTACAGGGCCACGTCAGCCCCAGCATTTT
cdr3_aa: CASSITGPRQPQHF

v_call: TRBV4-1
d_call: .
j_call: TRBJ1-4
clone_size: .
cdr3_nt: TGCGCCAGCGAAGACACTGAAAATGAAAAACTGTTTTTT
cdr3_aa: CASEDTENEKLFF

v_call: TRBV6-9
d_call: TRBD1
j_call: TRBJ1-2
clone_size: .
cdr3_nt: TGTGGGACAGGCCAACCCTATGGCTACACCTTC
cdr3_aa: CGTGQPYGYTF

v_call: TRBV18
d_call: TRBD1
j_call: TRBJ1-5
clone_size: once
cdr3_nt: TGTGCCAGCTCATCGAACTCAGGGGGTAATGGTCAGCCCCAGCATTTT
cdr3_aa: CASSSNSGGNGQPQHF

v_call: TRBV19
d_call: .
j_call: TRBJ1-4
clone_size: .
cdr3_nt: TGTGCCAGTAATGCCCGTCGGGGGAATGAAAAACTGTTTTTT
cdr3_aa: CASNARRGNEKLFF

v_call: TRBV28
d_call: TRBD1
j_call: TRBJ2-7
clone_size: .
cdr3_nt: TGTGCCAGCTTGGGCCGGGACAGAGCCTACGAGCAGTACTTC
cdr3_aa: CASLGRDRAYEQYF

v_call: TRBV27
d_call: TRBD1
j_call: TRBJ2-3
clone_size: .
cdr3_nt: TGTGCCAGCAGTTTTACAGGGGGTAGCACAGATACGCAGTATTTT
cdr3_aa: CASSFTGGSTDTQYF

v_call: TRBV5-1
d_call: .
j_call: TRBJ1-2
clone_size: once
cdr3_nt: TGCGCCAGTAGAGAACAGGGTCCCTACACCTTC
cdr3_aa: CASREQGPYTF

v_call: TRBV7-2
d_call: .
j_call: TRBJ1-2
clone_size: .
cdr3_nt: TGTGCCAGCAGCTTAGGAGGGCCGGGGGGCTACACCTTC
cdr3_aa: CASSLGGPGGYTF

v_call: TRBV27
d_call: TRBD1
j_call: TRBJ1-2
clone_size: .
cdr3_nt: TGTGCCAGCAGTTTAGGGGACAGGGGGGTCTACACCTTC
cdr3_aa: CASSLGDRGVYTF

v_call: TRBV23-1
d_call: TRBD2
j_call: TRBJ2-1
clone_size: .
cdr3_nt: TGCGCCAGCTCAAAGGGGGGGACTAGCGGGCTTAACCTTTACAATGAGCAGTTCTTC
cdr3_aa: CASSKGGTSGLNLYNEQFF

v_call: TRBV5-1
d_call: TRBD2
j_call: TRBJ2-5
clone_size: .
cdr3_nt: TGCGCCAGCAGCCCCAGCGGGGGGGAGGAGACCCAGTACTTC
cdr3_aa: CASSPSGGEETQYF

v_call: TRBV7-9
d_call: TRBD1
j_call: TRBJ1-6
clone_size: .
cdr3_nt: TGTGCCAGCAGCTTACCCCGACAGGGAATGTCACCCCTCCACTTT
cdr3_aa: CASSLPRQGMSPLHF

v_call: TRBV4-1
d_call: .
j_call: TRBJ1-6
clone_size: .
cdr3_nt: TGCGCCAGCAGCCAAGATCTGCCGGGATCCTATAATTCACCCCTCCACTTT
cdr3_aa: CASSQDLPGSYNSPLHF

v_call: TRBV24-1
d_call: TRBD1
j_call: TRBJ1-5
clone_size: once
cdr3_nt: TGTGCCACCAGTGATCCGGGACAGGGGGCAGGTGGCAATCAGCCCCAGCATTTT
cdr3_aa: CATSDPGQGAGGNQPQHF

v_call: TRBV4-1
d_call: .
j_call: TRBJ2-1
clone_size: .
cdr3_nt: TGCGCCAGCAGCCCATCGACTAGAAACAATGAGCAGTTCTTC
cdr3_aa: CASSPSTRNNEQFF

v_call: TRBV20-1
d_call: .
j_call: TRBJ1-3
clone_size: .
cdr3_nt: TGCAGTGCAGGGGTCGGAAACACCATATATTTT
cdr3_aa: CSAGVGNTIYF

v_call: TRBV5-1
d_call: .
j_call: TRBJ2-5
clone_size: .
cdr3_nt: TGCGCCAGCAGCGCCGAGGGTAGCGGCCAAGAGACCCAGTACTTC
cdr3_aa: CASSAEGSGQETQYF

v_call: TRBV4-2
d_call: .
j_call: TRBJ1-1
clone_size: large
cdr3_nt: TGTGCCAGCAGCCAGAGGGTGGGTTACACTGAAGCTTTCTTT
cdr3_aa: CASSQRVGYTEAFF

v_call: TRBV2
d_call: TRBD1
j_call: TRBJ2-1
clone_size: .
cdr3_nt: TGTGCCAGCAGCTGGGACAGGGACCACAATGAGCAGTTCTTC
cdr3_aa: CASSWDRDHNEQFF

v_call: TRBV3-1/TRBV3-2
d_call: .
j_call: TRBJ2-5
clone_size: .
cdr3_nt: TGTGCCAGCAGCCACTACCAAGACAGGGCGGGGGAGACCCAGTACTTC
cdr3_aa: CASSHYQDRAGETQYF

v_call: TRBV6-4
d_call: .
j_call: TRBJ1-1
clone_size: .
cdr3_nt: TGTGCCAGCAGTGTACAGCGGGACACTGAAGCTTTCTTT
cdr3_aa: CASSVQRDTEAFF

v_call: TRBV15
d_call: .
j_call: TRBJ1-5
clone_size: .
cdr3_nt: TGTGCCACCAGCAGAGATTACGGGGGAGCGGTTCAGCCCCAGCATTTT
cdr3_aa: CATSRDYGGAVQPQHF

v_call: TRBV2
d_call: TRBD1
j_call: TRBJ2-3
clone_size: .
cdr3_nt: TGTGCCAGCACAGGGACAGGGTGGGGGATCGATACGCAGTATTTT
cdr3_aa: CASTGTGWGIDTQYF

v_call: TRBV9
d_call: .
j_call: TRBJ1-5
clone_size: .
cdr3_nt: TGTGCCAGAAAAACAAACCGGGAACCTAGCAATCAGCCCCAGCATTTT
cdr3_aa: CARKTNREPSNQPQHF

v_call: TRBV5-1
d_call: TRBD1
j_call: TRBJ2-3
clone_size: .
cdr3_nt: TGCGCCAGCAGCCAGGACGGACAGGGCACAGATACGCAGTATTTT
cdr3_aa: CASSQDGQGTDTQYF

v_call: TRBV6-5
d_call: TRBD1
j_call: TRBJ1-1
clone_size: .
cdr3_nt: TGTGCCAGCACGGGGCAGGGGGCTGTTGGGACTGAAGCTTTCTTT
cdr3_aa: CASTGQGAVGTEAFF

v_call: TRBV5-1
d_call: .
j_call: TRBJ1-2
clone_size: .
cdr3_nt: TGCGCCAGCAGCCCTACGGACAGTCGAATAGGCTACACCTTC
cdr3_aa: CASSPTDSRIGYTF

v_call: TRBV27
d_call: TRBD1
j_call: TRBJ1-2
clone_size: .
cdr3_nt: TGTGCCAGCCGCAAAATTCCGGGACAGGCCTATGGCTACACCTTC
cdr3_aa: CASRKIPGQAYGYTF

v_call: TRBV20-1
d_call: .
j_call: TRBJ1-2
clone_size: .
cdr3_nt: TGCAGTGCTAGTGGTGGGCCCTTAAGCGGCTACACCTTC
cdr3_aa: CSASGGPLSGYTF

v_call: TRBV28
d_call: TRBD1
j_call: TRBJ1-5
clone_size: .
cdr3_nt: TGTGCCAGCGTAACAGGGGGCGTTGCCCGACTCAATCAGCCCCAGCATTTT
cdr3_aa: CASVTGGVARLNQPQHF

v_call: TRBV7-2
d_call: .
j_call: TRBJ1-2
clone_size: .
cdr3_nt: TGTGCCAGCAGCTTGTTTGGGGGGACGGGGGGCTACACCTTC
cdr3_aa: CASSLFGGTGGYTF

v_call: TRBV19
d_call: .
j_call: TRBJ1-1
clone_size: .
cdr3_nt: TGTGCCAGTAGTATCACCACGGGAGCGATCATGAACACTGAAGCTTTCTTT
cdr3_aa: CASSITTGAIMNTEAFF

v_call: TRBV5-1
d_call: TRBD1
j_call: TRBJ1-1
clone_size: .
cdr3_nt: TGCGCCAGCAGCTTGGTCGTCAGGGGGCGATGGACTGAAGCTTTCTTT
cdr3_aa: CASSLVVRGRWTEAFF

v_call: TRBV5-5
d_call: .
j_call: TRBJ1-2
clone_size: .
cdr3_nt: TGTGCCAGCAGCTCAGCGATCGGTTCTAACTATGGCTACACCTTC
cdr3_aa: CASSSAIGSNYGYTF

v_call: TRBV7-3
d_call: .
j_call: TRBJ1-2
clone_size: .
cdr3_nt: TGTGCCAGCAGCTTAAATGCCCAGGGAGGCTACACCTTC
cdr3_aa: CASSLNAQGGYTF

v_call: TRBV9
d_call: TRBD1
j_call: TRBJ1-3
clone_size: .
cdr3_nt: TGTGCCAGCAGCGTAGCTACTAGCAGGGGGCTTGGAAACACCATATATTTT
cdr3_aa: CASSVATSRGLGNTIYF

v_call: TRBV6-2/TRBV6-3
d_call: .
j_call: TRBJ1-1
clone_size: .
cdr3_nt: TGTGCCAGCAGTTACCGTCACAGGGAGAACACTGAAGCTTTCTTT
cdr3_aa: CASSYRHRENTEAFF

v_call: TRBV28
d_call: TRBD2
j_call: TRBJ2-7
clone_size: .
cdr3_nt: TGTGCCAGCAGTCCCTCTAGCGGGAGGTTTGAGCAGTACTTC
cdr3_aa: CASSPSSGRFEQYF

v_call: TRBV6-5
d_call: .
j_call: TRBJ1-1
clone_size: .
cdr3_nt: TGTGCCAGCAGTTATGGGGGGTTTGACACTGAAGCTTTCTTT
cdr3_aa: CASSYGGFDTEAFF